These T cell receptor beta chains were read from a single sample in a study of blood T cell repertoires in COVID-19. The table came from immunoSEQ multiplex PCR; TCRdb's copy has only in-frame clones and leaves some out. The sample records fewer than 300,000 clones, roughly 88% being singletons. The sample consisted of peripheral blood. These TCRs come from a human donor with COVID-19, enrolled during active disease. The donor label of this sample is uncertain. The CDR3 runs from the conserved cysteine through the conserved F or W. A D gene is named only where the DNA matches it firmly. Size is omitted from some rows. Given values are once, few, many or a class for expanded clones.

size: -; D: TRBD2; J: TRBJ2-1; V: TRBV30; DNA: TGTGCCTGGGCGGGACTAGACTACAATGAGCAGTTCTTC; CDR3: CAWAGLDYNEQFF
size: -; D: -; J: TRBJ1-3; V: TRBV28; DNA: TGTGCCAGCAGTTTCGCGAACTCTGGAAACACCATATATTTT; CDR3: CASSFANSGNTIYF
size: -; D: TRBD1; J: TRBJ1-2; V: TRBV19; DNA: TGTGCCAGTAGTAGTAGGGGACAGAACTATGGCTACACCTTC; CDR3: CASSSRGQNYGYTF
size: once; D: TRBD1; J: TRBJ2-7; V: TRBV5-5; DNA: TGTGCCAGCAGCTTCCAAAGGACAGGGAGATCGGGAGAGCAGTACTTC; CDR3: CASSFQRTGRSGEQYF
size: -; D: TRBD2; J: TRBJ2-3; V: TRBV7-2; DNA: TGTGCCAGCAGCTTAGGTGGTGGAGAACTAGCGGGAGTTAAAGATACGCAGTATTTT; CDR3: CASSLGGGELAGVKDTQYF
size: -; D: TRBD1; J: TRBJ1-2; V: TRBV30; DNA: TGTGCCTGGAGTGTACTGATCCCGCGACAGGGGAGGCACTATGGCTACACCTTC; CDR3: CAWSVLIPRQGRHYGYTF
size: once; D: -; J: TRBJ2-7; V: TRBV4-1; DNA: TGCGCCAGCAGCCCCTCCGATAGAACAGACGTCTCCTACGAGCAGTACTTC; CDR3: CASSPSDRTDVSYEQYF
size: -; D: TRBD2; J: TRBJ2-1; V: TRBV27; DNA: TGTGCCAGCAGTGCGACTAGCGGGAGGCGCAATGAGCAGTTCTTC; CDR3: CASSATSGRRNEQFF
size: -; D: -; J: TRBJ2-7; V: TRBV5-1; DNA: TGCGCCAGCAGCTTGGGGACTGACAGGAATGTCTACGAGCAGTACTTC; CDR3: CASSLGTDRNVYEQYF
size: -; D: TRBD1; J: TRBJ1-1; V: TRBV19; DNA: TGTGCCAGTAGTATAGGGAACAGGGGCGGTGAAGCTTTCTTT; CDR3: CASSIGNRGGEAFF
size: -; D: TRBD2; J: TRBJ2-3; V: TRBV4-1; DNA: TGCGCCAGCAGGACTAGCGTTAATTCAGATACGCAGTATTTT; CDR3: CASRTSVNSDTQYF
size: -; D: -; J: TRBJ2-1; V: TRBV6-5; DNA: TGTGCCAGCAGTTACGCACAGGGCGTCGATGAGCAGTTCTTC; CDR3: CASSYAQGVDEQFF
size: -; D: -; J: TRBJ1-1; V: TRBV19; DNA: TGTGCCAGTAGCGCCACGGTGGGGGCCACTGAAGCTTTCTTT; CDR3: CASSATVGATEAFF
size: few; D: -; J: TRBJ2-7; V: TRBV2; DNA: TGTGCCAGCAGTAAGGACAGGGAGGGCTACGAGCAGTACTTC; CDR3: CASSKDREGYEQYF
size: -; D: -; J: TRBJ2-7; V: TRBV5-1; DNA: TGCGCCAGCAGCTTGGGTACGGGGAATCTCTACGAGCAGTACTTC; CDR3: CASSLGTGNLYEQYF
size: -; D: -; J: TRBJ1-4; V: TRBV28; DNA: TGTGCCAGCAGTTTAGCTTTACAGCCCAAAATGGGGCGACTGTTTTTT; CDR3: CASSLALQPKMGRLFF
size: -; D: -; J: TRBJ1-6; V: TRBV2; DNA: TGTGCCAGCAGTGAGAGGCGGCAGGGCAATCGAGGTTCACCCCTCCACTTT; CDR3: CASSERRQGNRGSPLHF
size: -; D: -; J: TRBJ2-3; V: TRBV5-8; DNA: TGTGCCAGCAGCTTTACAGGGTATAGAGATACGCAGTATTTT; CDR3: CASSFTGYRDTQYF
size: -; D: TRBD2; J: TRBJ2-7; V: TRBV30; DNA: TGTGCCTGGGTTAGCGGGGCTTCCTACGAGCAGTACTTC; CDR3: CAWVSGASYEQYF
size: -; D: -; J: TRBJ1-6; V: TRBV10-3; DNA: TGTGCCATCAGTGGAAACCGGGACACGGATAATTCACCCCTCCACTTT; CDR3: CAISGNRDTDNSPLHF
size: -; D: -; J: TRBJ1-2; V: TRBV28; DNA: TGTGCCAGCAGTGGTCCGGGTTATGGCTACACCTTC; CDR3: CASSGPGYGYTF
size: once; D: -; J: TRBJ1-5; V: TRBV30; DNA: TGTGCCTGGAGTGCCCTCCGGGAGGGCAATCAGCCCCAGCATTTT; CDR3: CAWSALREGNQPQHF
size: -; D: TRBD1; J: TRBJ1-5; V: TRBV28; DNA: TGTGCCAGCAGTTTAGTTCGGACAGGGGGCCCCTTCGGATATCAGCCCCAGCATTTT; CDR3: CASSLVRTGGPFGYQPQHF
size: -; D: -; J: TRBJ1-4; V: TRBV19; DNA: TGTGCCAGTAGTCTTTATGAAAAACTGTTTTTT; CDR3: CASSLYEKLFF
size: -; D: TRBD1; J: TRBJ2-5; V: TRBV10-3; DNA: TGTGCCATCAGCTCCACAGGGGGCGCCGGAGGAGAGACCCAGTACTTC; CDR3: CAISSTGGAGGETQYF
size: -; D: -; J: TRBJ1-6; V: TRBV9; DNA: TGTGCCAGCAGCGTAACTTACGTCGTGCGCCATAATTCACCCCTCCACTTT; CDR3: CASSVTYVVRHNSPLHF
size: -; D: -; J: TRBJ1-2; V: TRBV11-2; DNA: TGTGCCAGCAGCTCCCCAAGGGGTGGGGACTATGGCTACACCTTC; CDR3: CASSSPRGGDYGYTF
size: -; D: TRBD1; J: TRBJ2-7; V: TRBV28; DNA: TGTGCCAGCAGTCTTGGCCCAACCGGGACAGGGACCTACGAGCAGTACTTC; CDR3: CASSLGPTGTGTYEQYF
size: few; D: -; J: TRBJ2-2; V: TRBV6-5; DNA: TGTGCCAGCAGTTACTCCCGGAACACCGGGGAGCTGTTTTTT; CDR3: CASSYSRNTGELFF
size: -; D: TRBD1; J: TRBJ2-3; V: TRBV19; DNA: TGTGCCAGTAGTGATACAGGGGGCCTTACAGATACGCAGTATTTT; CDR3: CASSDTGGLTDTQYF
size: -; D: -; J: TRBJ1-5; V: TRBV24-1; DNA: TGTGCCACCAGTGATTCGGCAGGTGTGGAGCCCCAGCATTTT; CDR3: CATSDSAGVEPQHF
size: -; D: -; J: TRBJ1-5; V: TRBV28; DNA: TGTGCCAGCAGTTTAAGGGAGAGGAACAATCAGCCCCAGCATTTT; CDR3: CASSLRERNNQPQHF
size: -; D: -; J: TRBJ1-4; V: TRBV10-3; DNA: TGTGCCATCAGTGATACAGGGAGGGAAGAAAAACTGTTTTTT; CDR3: CAISDTGREEKLFF
size: -; D: TRBD1; J: TRBJ1-1; V: TRBV6-6; DNA: TGTGCCAGCAGTTACTCTGGACAGGGGAACACTGAAGCTTTCTTT; CDR3: CASSYSGQGNTEAFF
size: -; D: TRBD1; J: TRBJ1-2; V: TRBV9; DNA: TGTGCCAGCAGCGTCGATTTACAGGGGGCTCGGGGCTACACCTTC; CDR3: CASSVDLQGARGYTF
size: -; D: -; J: TRBJ1-2; V: TRBV5-1; DNA: TGCGCCAGCAGCTTGGAAGTGAGCGTGGAACTCTATGGCTACACCTTC; CDR3: CASSLEVSVELYGYTF
size: -; D: -; J: TRBJ2-1; V: TRBV5-6; DNA: TGTGCCAGCAGCCGCGCAGGGTTTGGGTACAATGAGCAGTTCTTC; CDR3: CASSRAGFGYNEQFF
size: -; D: TRBD1; J: TRBJ1-6; V: TRBV5-5; DNA: TGTGCCAGCAGCTTGAGGACAGGGGGCAATTCACCCCTCCACTTT; CDR3: CASSLRTGGNSPLHF
size: once; D: TRBD1; J: TRBJ1-3; V: TRBV5-6; DNA: TGTGCCAGCAGCCCTACGACAGGGTCAGGAAACACCATATATTTT; CDR3: CASSPTTGSGNTIYF
size: -; D: TRBD1; J: TRBJ1-1; V: TRBV5-1; DNA: TGCGCCAGCAGCTCGCAGGGACAGGCAAACACTGAAGCTTTCTTT; CDR3: CASSSQGQANTEAFF
size: -; D: TRBD1; J: TRBJ2-5; V: TRBV2; DNA: TGTGCCAGCATTAGACAGGGGTGGGAGACCCAGTACTTC; CDR3: CASIRQGWETQYF
size: -; D: -; J: TRBJ1-1; V: TRBV7-3; DNA: TGTGCCAGCAGACGATCAGGGAACACTGAAGCTTTCTTT; CDR3: CASRRSGNTEAFF
size: -; D: -; J: TRBJ2-5; V: TRBV5-4; DNA: TGTGCCAGCGCCCCGACCACAGAGTACCAAGAGACCCAGTACTTC; CDR3: CASAPTTEYQETQYF
size: -; D: -; J: TRBJ1-6; V: TRBV5-4; DNA: TGTGCCAGCAGCTTTGGCACCCATAATTCACCCCTCCACTTT; CDR3: CASSFGTHNSPLHF
size: -; D: -; J: TRBJ2-1; V: TRBV2; DNA: TGTGCCAGCAGCAGCAGCGGAGGGCCCCCGCAGTTCTTC; CDR3: CASSSSGGPPQFF
size: -; D: TRBD1; J: TRBJ2-2; V: TRBV7-2; DNA: TGTGCCAGCAGCGGGGAGACAGGGCTCACCGGGGAGCTGTTTTTT; CDR3: CASSGETGLTGELFF
size: once; D: TRBD2; J: TRBJ2-1; V: TRBV6-2/TRBV6-3; DNA: TGTGCCAGCAGTCTTCTAGCGGGAGCTGGGAATGAGCAGTTCTTC; CDR3: CASSLLAGAGNEQFF
size: -; D: TRBD2; J: TRBJ2-1; V: TRBV5-1; DNA: TGCGCCAGCAGCTCCCTAGCGGGAGGGCCTAGAGTGAATGAGCAGTTCTTC; CDR3: CASSSLAGGPRVNEQFF
size: -; D: TRBD1; J: TRBJ1-1; V: TRBV7-3; DNA: TGTGCCAGCAGCATCACAGGGGGCAGCACTGAAGCTTTCTTT; CDR3: CASSITGGSTEAFF
size: -; D: TRBD2; J: TRBJ2-2; V: TRBV5-4; DNA: TGTGCCAGCAGCTTGGACGGGAGCGGGAGGCCCGGGGAGCTGTTTTTT; CDR3: CASSLDGSGRPGELFF
size: -; D: -; J: TRBJ1-3; V: TRBV4-2; DNA: TGTGCCAGCAGCTCAGGCGGGGAGCCCCTCTCTGGAAACACCATATATTTT; CDR3: CASSSGGEPLSGNTIYF
size: -; D: -; J: TRBJ1-2; V: TRBV4-3; DNA: TGCGCCAGCAGCCAAGGTTGGGCCGGCTATGGCTACACCTTC; CDR3: CASSQGWAGYGYTF
size: -; D: -; J: TRBJ1-2; V: TRBV6-5; DNA: TGTGCCAGCAGCCGGACTAGGGGTGGCTACACCTTC; CDR3: CASSRTRGGYTF
size: -; D: TRBD2; J: TRBJ2-3; V: TRBV7-2; DNA: TGTGCCAGCAGCTTAGGGTCTAGCGGGGGCACAGATACGCAGTATTTT; CDR3: CASSLGSSGGTDTQYF
size: -; D: TRBD1; J: TRBJ1-1; V: TRBV19; DNA: TGTGCCAGTAGTAAGGGACAGGGGGCGAACACTGAAGCTTTCTTT; CDR3: CASSKGQGANTEAFF
size: -; D: TRBD1; J: TRBJ2-3; V: TRBV30; DNA: TGTGCCTGGACCCTTAACAGGGGGCCTAACCCTTCGTCCTTCACAGATACGCAGTATTTT; CDR3: CAWTLNRGPNPSSFTDTQYF
size: -; D: -; J: TRBJ2-7; V: TRBV3-1/TRBV3-2; DNA: TGTGCCAGCAGCCAAGATTCCCGCGAGCAGTACTTC; CDR3: CASSQDSREQYF
size: once; D: -; J: TRBJ1-6; V: TRBV19; DNA: TGTGCCAGTAGTATTGACCGGCAGGGAAATTCACCCCTCCACTTT; CDR3: CASSIDRQGNSPLHF
size: -; D: -; J: TRBJ1-4; V: TRBV5-4; DNA: TGTGCCACCGGTGCGGACAGCCGTAATGAAAAACTGTTTTTT; CDR3: CATGADSRNEKLFF